These 24 T cell receptor beta chains came from one sample sequenced in a study of metastatic and nonmetastatic thyroid tumors. MiXCR was used by TCRdb to re-call the PCR reads. The sample consists of about 92,000 clones, 14% to 15% of them appearing once. Each patient went into thyroid surgery without having received any treatment. Sequencing was done on a sample of blood. The receptors derive from a female donor with papillary thyroid cancer or a benign thyroid nodule (not recorded which). Some clones in this sample may be carry-over from other donors' samples.

Turning to this clone: The junction differs from germline at one of its ends, possibly a read error. The chain employs TRBV5-1 and TRBJ2-1; D tentatively reads TRBD1 or TRBD2 (6 bases each). This CDR3 contains 16 residues. Germline CDR1 reads SGHRS; CDR2 reads YFSETQ. DNA for the CDR3: TGCGCCAGCAGCTCTCAAACTAGCTGGGGGGCGAATGAGCACTTCTTC. Encoded protein: CASSSQTSWGANEHFF.

In its sample, this clone was seen many times. CDR3 nucleotide sequence: TGTGCCAGCAGTGGGACAGGGGGGGTTTTCTTT. It translates to CASSGTGGVFF. The genes are TRBV12-3 or TRBV12-4 and TRBJ1-1; 11 nucleotides align to TRBD1. The CDR3 has 11 residues. J lost 13 bases, V lost 5 bases, and 3 bases had no gene match.

About this clone: At one end the junction does not follow the germline gene, possibly because of a read error. This chain uses TRBV27 with TRBJ2-7; the match to TRBD1 covers 7 bases. The CDR3 is made up of 14 amino acids. The germline V gene has CDR1 MNHEY and CDR2 SMNVEV (reference sequence). CDR3 sequence reads: CASNPARGRYEKYF. The CDR3 bases are TGTGCCAGCAACCCCGCGAGGGGGCGGTACGAGAAGTACTTC.

This clone was recorded many times. The chain has TRBV7-3 and TRBJ1-1, with D possibly matching TRBD1 (6 bases). In germline, CDR1 is SGHTA, CDR2 FQGTGA. The CDR3 has 15 amino acids. The V gene lost 2 bases and the J gene lost 1 base, with 11 bases spanning the gap. The CDR3 sequence is CASSLWGAGNTEAFF. In nucleotides, the CDR3 is TGTGCCAGCAGCTTATGGGGGGCGGGGAACACTGAAGCTTTCTTT.

This clone has at least ten counts. The rearrangement links TRBV5-1 to TRBJ2-7, with a possible D match to TRBD1 (6 bases). The CDR3 is 12 residues long. Germline CDR1 reads SGHRS; CDR2 reads YFSETQ. Trimming removed 0 bases at V and 6 bases at J, with 7 bases between. CDR3 sequence (DNA): TGCGCCAGCAGCTTGGAGGGGGTCGAGCAGTACTTC. Encoded protein: CASSLEGVEQYF.

Remarks on this clone: A clone one base away is much larger, so this may be a read error. The chain joins TRBV20-1 to TRBJ2-5; D gene uncertain. V was pared by 8 bases and J by 5 bases, with 12 bases between. In germline, CDR1 is DFQATT, CDR2 SNEGSKA (reference sequence). The CDR3 totals 11 residues. The CDR3 region has the DNA TGCAGTCCGGTCAATTTTGAGACCCAGTACTTC. This translates into CSPVNFETQYF.

For this clone: One end of the junction does not line up with germline, which may come from a read error. The genes are TRBV7-6 and TRBJ2-7; possibly TRBD1 for D (5 bases). CDR3 size: 17 residues. Germline CDR1 reads SGHVS; CDR2 reads FNYEAQ. The CDR3 nucleotides read TGTGCCATCAGCTTAGCTATCCCCGGTTTTAGGGGATACGAGCAGTACTTC. Protein sequence: CAISLAIPGFRGYEQYF.

Concerning this clone itself: Just one base apart from a much larger clone, this may be a read error. The chain carries TRBV11-2 and TRBJ1-2, with D tentatively TRBD1 (5 bases). Germline V gives CDR1 SGHAT, CDR2 FQNNGV. Between the trimmed V and J ends, which lost 6 bases and 4 bases, there was a span of 18 bases. This CDR3 region has 15 residues. The CDR3 is CASRPLQVPPYGYTF. CDR3 in DNA: TGTGCCAGCAGACCGCTACAGGTGCCTCCCTATGGCTACACCTTC.

There are many counts of this clone. The V call is TRBV7-2, the J call TRBJ2-2; 11 nucleotides line up with TRBD2. Germline V CDR1 and CDR2: SGHTA, FQGNSA. The length of the CDR3 is 15 residues. V lost 2 bases to trimming and J lost 15 bases; unmatched junction nucleotides: 11. Here the CDR3 reads CASSLTLAGGPRMFF. The CDR3 bases are TGTGCCAGCAGCTTAACGCTAGCGGGGGGCCCAAGGATGTTTTTT.

The V and J genes are TRBV3-1 and TRBJ2-3; 10 bases are shared with TRBD2. Trimming took 3 bases from V and 8 from J; bases not matched to a gene: 8. In germline, CDR1 is LGHDT, CDR2 YNNKEL (reference sequence). The CDR3 is 15 residues long. This CDR3 is CASSHTSSGGSTQYF. The CDR3 bases are TGTGCCAGCAGCCATACGTCTAGCGGGGGTTCTACGCAGTATTTT.

Regarding this clone: A much bigger clone sits one base away, suggesting this may be a read error. The rearrangement uses TRBV11-2 and TRBJ1-1; D call uncertain. The V gene's germline CDR1 is SGHAT and CDR2 FQNNGV. The CDR3 is made up of 10 amino acids. V was cut by 5 bases and J by 6 bases, with 4 bases left in between. CDR3 residues: CASSHSEAFF. The CDR3 bases are TGTGCCAGCAGCCATTCTGAAGCTTTCTTT.

This sequence joins TRBV20-1 and TRBJ2-7; 9 bases are shared with TRBD2. The CDR3 spans 18 residues. V was pared by 5 bases and J by 1 base, with 18 bases of the junction left unmatched. Germline V gene lookup returns CDR1 DFQATT and CDR2 SNEGSKA (reference sequence). The CDR3 here is CSARGLSLAGRRSYEQYF. CDR3 nucleotides: TGCAGTGCTCGGGGACTCTCTCTAGCGGGGAGAAGATCCTACGAGCAGTACTTC.

This clone was seen ten or more times. This sequence joins TRBV28 and TRBJ2-2; D is tentatively TRBD1 or TRBD2 (5 bases each). In germline, CDR1 is MDHEN, CDR2 SYDVKM. The CDR3 has 13 amino acids. The ends were cut back, 10 bases at V and 0 bases at J, with 9 bases in the middle. CDR3 in amino acids: CAIRDPNTGELFF. The CDR3 region has the DNA TGTGCCATCAGGGACCCGAACACCGGGGAGCTGTTTTTT. The whole variable domain, filled in from reference TRBV28 and TRBJ2-2, reads DVKVTQSSRYLVKRTGEKVFLECVQDMDHENMFWYRQDPGLGLRLIYFSYDVKMKEKGDIPEGYSVSREKKERFSLILESASTNQTSMYLCAIRDPNTGELFFGEGSRLTVL.

At least ten counts were recorded for this clone. The genes are TRBV20-1 and TRBJ2-7; D remains ambiguous. In germline, CDR1 is DFQATT, CDR2 SNEGSKA (reference sequence). The V end lost 0 bases, the J end lost 4 bases, and 16 bases lay between the germline ends. This CDR3 contains 15 residues. This CDR3 is CSARDPVMITYEQYF. Here the CDR3 DNA reads TGCAGTGCTAGAGACCCGGTGATGATTACTTACGAGCAGTACTTC.

On this clone: This may stem from a read error, because a much larger clone lies one nucleotide away. This chain uses TRBV7-7 with TRBJ2-2; TRBD2 matches at 9 bases. The germline V gene has CDR1 SSHAT and CDR2 FNYEAQ (reference sequence). This CDR3 has 14 residues. CDR3 amino acids: CVSSLTSGTGELFF. CDR3 DNA: TGTGTTAGCAGCTTGACTAGCGGCACCGGGGAGCTGTTTTTT.

This clone was seen many times. CDR3 sequence: CASSYDSVVDTQYF. The DNA for the CDR3 is TGTGCCAGCAGCTACGACTCTGTGGTAGATACGCAGTATTTT. The J gene is TRBJ2-3, the V gene TRBV6-1; the D is unclear. Germline assignment: CDR1 MNHNS and CDR2 SASEGT. The V end was cut by 6 bases, the J end by 5 bases, with 15 bases between. CDR3 length equals 14 residues.

On this clone: A much larger clone lies one base from this, so it may be a read error. This specimen includes other DNA sequences encoding the same CDR3. This chain links TRBV3-1 with TRBJ2-3; D remains ambiguous. Germline assignment: CDR1 LGHDT and CDR2 YNNKEL (reference sequence). With 4 bases removed from V and 1 base from J, the gap between germline ends came to 12 bases. The CDR3 covers 15 residues. The CDR3 bases are TGTGCCAGCAGCCGCTTAGCTGGGGGCACAGATACGCAGTATTTT. Protein product: CASSRLAGGTDTQYF.

This clone appeared many times. V is TRBV10-3 and J is TRBJ1-2, with TRBD1 as a possible D gene (5 bases). The CDR3 is made up of 14 amino acids. The germline V gene encodes CDR1 ENHRY and CDR2 SYGVKD. The DNA of the CDR3 is TGTGCTACAGCCACAACGGGGCAGGACTATGGCTACACCTTC. It yields the protein CATATTGQDYGYTF.

This chain links TRBV4-2 with TRBJ1-1, with 7 bases aligning to TRBD1. The J segment lost 1 base and the V segment lost 4 bases, leaving 12 bases of the junction unmatched. From germline, CDR1 is LGHNA and CDR2 YNFKEQ. This CDR3 spans 17 amino acids. The CDR3 DNA reads TGTGCCAGCAGCCGAGGCCAGGGGGGCTGGGGGAACACTGAAGCTTTCTTT. Translation gives CASSRGQGGWGNTEAFF.

At least ten counts were recorded for this clone. The genes are TRBV7-8 and TRBJ1-1, with a tentative D call TRBD1 (6 bases). Germline CDR1 reads SGHVS; CDR2 reads FQNEAQ. The CDR3 has 15 amino acids. V was trimmed by 4 bases and J by 3 bases, leaving 15 bases between them. The CDR3 is CASSWGARGDTEAFF. CDR3 DNA sequence: TGTGCCAGCAGCTGGGGGGCTCGGGGGGACACTGAAGCTTTCTTT.

This chain uses TRBV2 with TRBJ1-6, with D possibly being TRBD1 (5 bases). The germline V gene has CDR1 SNHLY and CDR2 FYNNEI. The CDR3 consists of 15 residues. The V and J ends lost 7 bases and 3 bases respectively, with 13 bases between them. CDR3: CASTLRTGYNSPLHF. CDR3 nucleotides: TGTGCCAGCACTCTTCGTACAGGCTATAATTCACCCCTCCACTTT.

This clone was seen repeatedly, ten times or more. The chain joins TRBV12-3 or TRBV12-4 to TRBJ1-2; D may be TRBD1 (6 bases). Trimming took off 6 bases at V and 4 bases at J, with 15 bases between the two ends. CDR3 size: 14 residues. CDR3 sequence: CASRAFDRFYGYTF. The CDR3 DNA reads TGTGCCAGCAGAGCATTCGACAGGTTCTATGGCTACACCTTC.

The sample holds many counts of this clone. This chain joins TRBV20-1 and TRBJ2-5, with no clear D. The CDR3 runs 13 residues. Per germline, CDR1 DFQATT and CDR2 SNEGSKA (reference sequence). V was cut by 5 bases and J by 5 bases, with 15 bases left in between. The CDR3 region is CSAVIGRFETQYF. DNA of the CDR3: TGCAGTGCTGTGATTGGAAGATTCGAGACCCAGTACTTC.

This clone was picked up many times. V is TRBV3-1 and J is TRBJ2-7; D possibly uses TRBD1 or TRBD2 (5 bases each). Trimming pared 5 bases from V and 13 bases from J, leaving 21 bases between. The germline gives CDR1 LGHDT, CDR2 YNNKEL (reference sequence). CDR3 size: 13 residues. CDR3 coding DNA: TGTGCCAGCAGCTTGGAAAGCCGGGACCATCTATACTTC. Its translation is CASSLESRDHLYF.